These T cell receptor beta chains were read from a single sample in a study of T-cell reconstitution after alpha-beta-depleted transplantation in children. TCRdb processed the PCR reads anew with MiXCR; each CDR3 protein has one entry. The sample yields 60,000 to 85,000 distinct CDR3 sequences, 15% to 20% seen once. The sample in question was PBMCs, mostly from graft donor cells, obtained 360 days after TCRalphabeta/CD19-depleted stem cell transplant. Every receptor here comes from a male patient under 10 years old who had a stem cell transplant for acute lymphoblastic leukemia, so the T cells may come from the graft donor. Both conserved end residues are part of each CDR3. Each record gives: V gene, J gene, CDR3 protein.

v_call: TRBV4-1
j_call: TRBJ1-2
cdr3_aa: CASSRRDREIYGYTF

v_call: TRBV6-1
j_call: TRBJ2-7
cdr3_aa: CASSQRVPYEQYF

v_call: TRBV10-3
j_call: TRBJ2-5
cdr3_aa: CAISSGQGPQETQYF

v_call: TRBV4-1
j_call: TRBJ2-5
cdr3_aa: CASSTRGGTVQETQYF

v_call: TRBV25-1
j_call: TRBJ2-5
cdr3_aa: CASSPGLAGVRETQYF

v_call: TRBV5-1
j_call: TRBJ1-4
cdr3_aa: CASSSDGTANEKLFF

v_call: TRBV6-5
j_call: TRBJ2-2
cdr3_aa: CASSYWAGQGVSGELFF

v_call: TRBV6-5
j_call: TRBJ2-7
cdr3_aa: CASSYEHRGEQYF

v_call: TRBV27
j_call: TRBJ1-1
cdr3_aa: CASSLLGPMANTEAFF

v_call: TRBV10-3
j_call: TRBJ2-3
cdr3_aa: CAISPRLPSSTDTQYF

v_call: TRBV5-4
j_call: TRBJ2-1
cdr3_aa: CASSPRLAGPNEQFF

v_call: TRBV7-9
j_call: TRBJ2-5
cdr3_aa: CASSLALRGQETQYF

v_call: TRBV7-8
j_call: TRBJ2-3
cdr3_aa: CASSLQRVGDTQYF

v_call: TRBV6-1
j_call: TRBJ2-4
cdr3_aa: CASSPAGGLTHIQYF

v_call: TRBV7-9
j_call: TRBJ2-1
cdr3_aa: CASSLSGATYNEQFF

v_call: TRBV7-9
j_call: TRBJ2-4
cdr3_aa: CASSTITSGLAKNIQYF

v_call: TRBV28
j_call: TRBJ2-1
cdr3_aa: CASQGTGGYNEQFF

v_call: TRBV11-2
j_call: TRBJ2-2
cdr3_aa: CASSRTGLNTGELFF

v_call: TRBV21-1
j_call: TRBJ2-3
cdr3_aa: CASSKTPSGSTDTQYF

v_call: TRBV6-5
j_call: TRBJ1-1
cdr3_aa: CASNRGLTFVTEAFF

v_call: TRBV6-1
j_call: TRBJ2-3
cdr3_aa: CASKKREGLFGADTQYF

v_call: TRBV20-1
j_call: TRBJ2-7
cdr3_aa: CSARDHGREPNYEQYF

v_call: TRBV15
j_call: TRBJ1-5
cdr3_aa: CSNQPQHF

v_call: TRBV11-2
j_call: TRBJ2-7
cdr3_aa: CASSRGGATVPYEQYF

v_call: TRBV7-9
j_call: TRBJ2-3
cdr3_aa: CASSLAGADTQYF

v_call: TRBV11-3
j_call: TRBJ2-3
cdr3_aa: CASSSLTDTQYF

v_call: TRBV7-9
j_call: TRBJ2-2
cdr3_aa: CASSAPGQGSNTGELFF

v_call: TRBV11-2
j_call: TRBJ2-1
cdr3_aa: CASSLTRFLAGILGEQFF

v_call: TRBV12-3/TRBV12-4
j_call: TRBJ2-7
cdr3_aa: CASRQDSLTYEQYF

v_call: TRBV3-1
j_call: TRBJ2-7
cdr3_aa: CASSQEGGGTYEQYF

v_call: TRBV7-9
j_call: TRBJ2-3
cdr3_aa: CASSTGTSVTDTQYF

v_call: TRBV20-1
j_call: TRBJ2-1
cdr3_aa: CSARAPGTISYNEQFF

v_call: TRBV4-2
j_call: TRBJ2-3
cdr3_aa: CASSQETGSADTQYF

v_call: TRBV2
j_call: TRBJ2-1
cdr3_aa: CASSEYGGRGFHEQFF

v_call: TRBV28
j_call: TRBJ2-2
cdr3_aa: CASRDTGTGVTGELFF